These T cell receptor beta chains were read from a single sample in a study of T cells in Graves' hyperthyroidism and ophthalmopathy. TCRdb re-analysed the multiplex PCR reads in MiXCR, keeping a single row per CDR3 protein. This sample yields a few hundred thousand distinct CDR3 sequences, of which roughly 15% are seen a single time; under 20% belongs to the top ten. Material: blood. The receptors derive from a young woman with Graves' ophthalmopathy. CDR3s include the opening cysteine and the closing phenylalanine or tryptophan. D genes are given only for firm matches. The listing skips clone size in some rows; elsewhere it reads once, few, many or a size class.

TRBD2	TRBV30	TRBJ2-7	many	CAWSTSGRSYEQYF	TGTGCCTGGAGCACTAGCGGGAGGTCCTACGAGCAGTACTTC
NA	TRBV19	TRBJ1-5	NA	CASSRAAPERNNQPQHF	TGTGCCAGTAGTAGGGCGGCCCCCGAGCGGAATAATCAGCCCCAGCATTTT
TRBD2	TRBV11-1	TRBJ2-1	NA	CASSLVGGSYGNEQFF	TGTGCCAGCAGCTTAGTGGGCGGGAGCTATGGTAATGAGCAGTTCTTC
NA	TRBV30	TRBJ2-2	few	CAWNPRQHIFTGELFF	TGTGCCTGGAATCCTAGGCAGCACATCTTCACCGGGGAGCTGTTTTTT
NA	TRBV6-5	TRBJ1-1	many	CASSYGQGDAEAFF	TGTGCCAGCAGTTACGGGCAAGGGGACGCTGAAGCTTTCTTT
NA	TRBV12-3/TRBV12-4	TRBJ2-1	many	CASSFVDNPHNEQFF	TGTGCCAGCAGTTTTGTAGACAACCCCCACAATGAGCAGTTCTTC
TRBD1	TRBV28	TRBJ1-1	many	CASTGGQVDQAFF	TGTGCCAGCACGGGGGGACAGGTAGACCAAGCTTTCTTT
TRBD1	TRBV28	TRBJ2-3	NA	CASEPRDRADTQYF	TGTGCCAGCGAGCCCCGGGACAGGGCTGACACGCAGTATTTT
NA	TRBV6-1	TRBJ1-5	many	CASSEITVNQPQHF	TGTGCCAGCAGTGAAATTACAGTAAATCAGCCCCAGCATTTT
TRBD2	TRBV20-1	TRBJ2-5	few	CSAQGTSGGGGETQYF	TGCAGTGCCCAAGGGACTAGCGGGGGAGGTGGTGAGACCCAGTACTTC
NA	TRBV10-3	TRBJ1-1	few	CAISENQGWGTEAFF	TGTGCCATCAGTGAAAATCAGGGGTGGGGCACTGAAGCTTTCTTT
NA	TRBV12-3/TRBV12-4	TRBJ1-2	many	CASSFNSRAVNYGYTF	TGTGCCAGCAGCTTTAATAGTCGGGCTGTGAACTATGGCTACACCTTC
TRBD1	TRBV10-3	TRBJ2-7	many	CAISGTGGYEQYF	TGTGCCATCAGTGGGACAGGGGGCTACGAGCAGTACTTC
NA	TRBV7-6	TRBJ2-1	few	CASSRRGAPLDEQFF	TGTGCCAGCAGTCGGCGTGGAGCCCCCCTCGATGAGCAGTTCTTC
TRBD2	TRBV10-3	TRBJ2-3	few	CAISESTSATDTQYF	TGTGCCATCAGTGAGTCAACTAGCGCCACAGATACGCAGTATTTT
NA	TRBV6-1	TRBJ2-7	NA	CASSGQVYEQYF	TGTGCCAGCAGTGGACAGGTCTACGAGCAGTACTTC
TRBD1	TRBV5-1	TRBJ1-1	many	CASSGTGDRGTEAFF	TGCGCCAGCAGCGGGACAGGGGATCGGGGAACTGAAGCTTTCTTT
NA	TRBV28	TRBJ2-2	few	CASSHIPNTGELFF	TGTGCCAGCTCCCACATCCCGAACACCGGGGAGCTGTTTTTT
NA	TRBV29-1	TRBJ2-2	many	CSVKGTGNTGELFF	TGCAGCGTTAAGGGGACGGGAAACACCGGGGAGCTGTTTTTT
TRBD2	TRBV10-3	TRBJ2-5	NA	CAISEEGRTSGRRSSQETQYF	TGTGCCATCAGTGAGGAGGGAAGGACTAGCGGGAGGCGGAGTTCACAAGAGACCCAGTACTTC
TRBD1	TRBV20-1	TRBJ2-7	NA	CSAPFNTGTGPYEQYF	TGCAGTGCCCCGTTTAATACCGGGACAGGGCCCTACGAGCAGTACTTC
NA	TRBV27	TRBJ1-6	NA	CASSFTDAPLHF	TGTGCCAGCAGTTTTACAGACGCGCCCCTCCACTTT
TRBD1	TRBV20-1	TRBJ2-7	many	CSARVGDRVSGEQYF	TGCAGTGCTAGGGTTGGGGACAGGGTATCCGGCGAGCAGTACTTC
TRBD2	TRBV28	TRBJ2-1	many	CASSTFSGKVNEQFF	TGTGCCAGCAGTACCTTTAGCGGGAAGGTAAATGAGCAGTTCTTC
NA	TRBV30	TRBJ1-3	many	CAWSVGRGGDTIYF	TGTGCCTGGAGTGTGGGACGGGGAGGAGACACCATATATTTT
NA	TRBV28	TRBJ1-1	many	CASKDMNTEAFF	TGTGCCAGCAAAGACATGAACACTGAAGCTTTCTTT
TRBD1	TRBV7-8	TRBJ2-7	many	CASSLPRTGYSSYEQYF	TGTGCCAGCAGCTTACCTAGGACAGGGTATAGCTCCTACGAGCAGTACTTC
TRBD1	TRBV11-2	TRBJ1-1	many	CASRPNTGGTEAFF	TGTGCCAGCAGGCCTAATACAGGGGGCACTGAAGCTTTCTTT
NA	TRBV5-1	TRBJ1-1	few	CASSFDTDLGAFF	TGCGCCAGCAGCTTCGATACGGACCTGGGAGCTTTCTTT
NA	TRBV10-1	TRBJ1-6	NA	CASSRDHGSPLHF	TGCGCCAGCAGTCGGGACCACGGATCACCCCTCCACTTT
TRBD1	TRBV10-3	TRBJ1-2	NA	CAISGQGADYGYTF	TGTGCCATCAGTGGACAGGGGGCGGACTATGGCTACACCTTC
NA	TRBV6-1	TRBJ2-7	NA	CASRRQESAYEQYF	TGTGCCAGCAGGCGACAGGAAAGTGCCTACGAGCAGTACTTC
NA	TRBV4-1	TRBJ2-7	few	CASSPDRYTYEQYF	TGCGCCAGCAGCCCCGACAGGTATACCTACGAGCAGTACTTC
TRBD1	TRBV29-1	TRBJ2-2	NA	CSVWDSEESGELFF	TGCAGCGTTTGGGACAGTGAGGAGTCCGGGGAGCTGTTTTTT
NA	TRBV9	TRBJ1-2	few	CASSALLTGNYGYTF	TGTGCCAGCAGTGCTCTTTTGACGGGAAACTATGGCTACACCTTC
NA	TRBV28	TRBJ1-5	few	CASSLRQQPQHF	TGTGCCAGCAGCCTCCGACAGCAGCCCCAGCATTTT
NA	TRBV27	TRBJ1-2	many	CASSRQGGTNYGYTF	TGTGCCAGCAGTCGCCAGGGTGGCACTAACTATGGCTACACCTTC
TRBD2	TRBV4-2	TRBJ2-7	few	CASSQLLTSGGAYEQYF	TGTGCCAGCAGCCAACTCCTTACTAGCGGCGGGGCCTACGAGCAGTACTTC
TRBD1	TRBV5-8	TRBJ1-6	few	CASSSRDSGSPLHF	TGTGCCAGCAGCTCCCGGGACAGCGGTTCACCCCTCCACTTT
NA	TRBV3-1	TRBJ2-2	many	CASSQTDTGELFF	TGTGCCAGCAGCCAGACGGACACCGGGGAGCTGTTTTTT
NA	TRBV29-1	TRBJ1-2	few	CSVEGERFYGYTF	TGCAGCGTTGAAGGGGAACGGTTTTATGGCTACACCTTC
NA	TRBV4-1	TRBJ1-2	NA	CASSQEDRVGYGYTF	TGCGCCAGCAGCCAAGAAGACCGAGTCGGCTATGGCTACACCTTC
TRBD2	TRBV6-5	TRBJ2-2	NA	CASSYFSGGYTGELFF	TGTGCCAGCAGTTATTTTAGCGGGGGATACACCGGGGAGCTGTTTTTT
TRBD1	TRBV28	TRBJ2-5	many	CASSLGGQGVAETQYF	TGTGCCAGCAGTTTAGGGGGACAGGGGGTGGCGGAGACCCAGTACTTC
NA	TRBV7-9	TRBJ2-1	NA	CASRTQRMGKKTYNEQFF	TGTGCCAGCAGAACTCAACGTATGGGGAAAAAAACCTACAATGAGCAGTTCTTC
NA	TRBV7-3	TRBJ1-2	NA	CASTPVILYGYTF	TGTGCCAGCACGCCGGTAATACTCTATGGCTACACCTTC
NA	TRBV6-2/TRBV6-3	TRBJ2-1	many	CASSYSTGAREQFF	TGTGCCAGCAGTTACTCGACAGGCGCTCGGGAGCAGTTCTTC
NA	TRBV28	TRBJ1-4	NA	CASIGRYNEKLFF	TGTGCCAGCATAGGTCGATATAATGAAAAACTGTTTTTT
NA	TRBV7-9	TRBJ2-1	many	CASSFSPGDSPSNEQFF	TGTGCCAGCAGCTTTTCGCCCGGGGACTCACCCAGCAATGAGCAGTTCTTC
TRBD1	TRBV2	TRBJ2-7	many	CASSEVEGQQPYEQYF	TGTGCCAGCAGTGAAGTCGAGGGACAGCAACCCTACGAGCAGTACTTC
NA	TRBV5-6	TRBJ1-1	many	CASRLIGATEAFF	TGTGCCAGCCGCTTGATAGGAGCAACTGAAGCTTTCTTT
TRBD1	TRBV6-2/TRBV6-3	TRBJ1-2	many	CASSKGTGNYGYTF	TGTGCCAGCAGCAAAGGGACAGGGAACTATGGCTACACCTTC
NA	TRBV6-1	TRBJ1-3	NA	CASSEGGITGNTIYF	TGTGCCAGCAGTGAAGGTGGGATCACTGGAAACACCATATATTTT
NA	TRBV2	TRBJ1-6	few	CASSGIGGTYNSPLHF	TGTGCCAGCAGTGGGATAGGGGGTACCTATAATTCACCCCTCCACTTT
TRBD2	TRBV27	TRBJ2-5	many	CASSLLPGGSQETQYF	TGTGCCAGCAGTTTATTGCCGGGGGGGAGCCAAGAGACCCAGTACTTC